A selection of T cell receptor beta chains follows, all from one sample in a study of T cell changes during pregnancy in multiple sclerosis. This table comes from immunoSEQ multiplex PCR, and its TCRdb copy is limited to in-frame clones, with some not included. Of 70,000 or so clones listed, nearly 95% are singletons. The sample was CD4+ T cells from peripheral blood mononuclear cells, taken after pregnancy. These receptors were collected from a female donor with multiple sclerosis, enrolled in a pregnancy study. CDR3s include the opening cysteine and the closing phenylalanine or tryptophan. The D gene is left open where the match is weak.

V gene	D gene	CDR3 length	J gene	CDR3 DNA	CDR3 protein
TRBV11-3	.	14	TRBJ1-1	TGTGCCAGCAGCTTAGGGCAGGCGAACACTGAAGCTTTCTTT	CASSLGQANTEAFF
TRBV6-1	.	11	TRBJ1-2	TGTGCCAGCAGACAGGACTATGGCTACACCTTC	CASRQDYGYTF
TRBV7-9	TRBD2	14	TRBJ2-1	TGTGCCAGCAGCTTAGTGGGGACTAGGAATGAGCAGTTCTTC	CASSLVGTRNEQFF
TRBV28	TRBD1	15	TRBJ1-1	TGTGCCAGCAGCATACCGACAGGGGGAGACACTGAAGCTTTCTTT	CASSIPTGGDTEAFF
TRBV6-5	.	13	TRBJ2-5	TGTGCCAGCAGTTACCAGTACCAAGAGACCCAGTACTTC	CASSYQYQETQYF
TRBV30	TRBD2	15	TRBJ2-1	TGTGCCTGGAGTGTATTCGGTGCGGGAGTTAATGAGCAGTTCTTC	CAWSVFGAGVNEQFF
TRBV4-2	.	16	TRBJ1-1	TGTGCCAGCAGCCAAGAGAGCAGCAGGAAGGTCACTGAAGCTTTCTTT	CASSQESSRKVTEAFF
TRBV14	TRBD1	13	TRBJ2-2	TGTGCCAGCAGCGTGACAGGGACCGGGGAGCTGTTTTTT	CASSVTGTGELFF
TRBV7-7	.	15	TRBJ2-2	TGTGCCAGCAGCGGGGGGGGGCCGATCACCGGGGAGCTGTTTTTT	CASSGGGPITGELFF
TRBV5-4	.	14	TRBJ1-1	TGTGCCAGCAGCCCCCGGCGGGGGGACACTGAAGCTTTCTTT	CASSPRRGDTEAFF
TRBV11-2	TRBD1	17	TRBJ1-3	TGTGCCAGCAGCTTCGGGACAGGCGGCATCTCTGGAAACACCATATATTTT	CASSFGTGGISGNTIYF
TRBV5-6	TRBD1	14	TRBJ1-3	TGTGCCAGCAGCATGACAGGGAGAGGAAACACCATATATTTT	CASSMTGRGNTIYF
TRBV19	.	15	TRBJ2-7	TGTGCCAGTAGTATGACTTGGACGGGGATTTACGAGCAGTACTTC	CASSMTWTGIYEQYF
TRBV6-1	.	10	TRBJ1-1	TGTGCCAGCAGGCGGGCTGAAGCTTTCTTT	CASRRAEAFF